Following are 9 T cell receptor beta chains from one sample sequenced in a study of identical twins. MiXCR was run by TCRdb on the 5' RACE reads, yielding one entry per CDR3 protein. This sample has 690,000 or so distinct CDR3 sequences; approximately 9% occur once, and the top ten carry 0.98%. These data are also associated with another study on yellow fever vaccine responses in identical twins.

The sample was PBMCs. The receptors were sampled from a woman aged 18-30 years in good health.

This clonotype turned up a few times. The V gene is TRBV6-1, the J gene TRBJ2-6, with D possibly matching TRBD1 (5 bases). V was clipped by 4 bases and J by 0 bases, with 16 bases between them. Germline V gene sequence: CDR1 MNHNS, CDR2 SASEGT. CDR3 length equals 18 residues. CDR3 protein: CASSVGRFIRSGANVLTF. As DNA, the CDR3 is TGTGCCAGCAGTGTGGGGCGGTTCATACGCTCTGGGGCCAACGTCCTGACTTTC.

The chain employs TRBV12-3 or TRBV12-4 and TRBJ2-3, with 11 nucleotides matching TRBD2. The CDR3 has 19 amino acids. The CDR3: CTISATGTSGFPSTDTQYF. CDR3 nucleotides: TGTACCATCAGTGCTACCGGGACTAGCGGTTTTCCTAGCACAGATACGCAGTATTTT.

DNA for the CDR3: TGTGCCAGCAGTTACTCGGATCTTCGGGGGATAACCTACAATGAGCAGTTCTTC. Amino acids: CASSYSDLRGITYNEQFF. V is TRBV6-5 and J is TRBJ2-1; D perhaps matches TRBD2 (6 bases). Germline values: CDR1 MNHEY, CDR2 SVGAGI. The V end lost 0 bases, the J end lost 2 bases, and 17 bases lay between the germline ends. CDR3 length: 18 amino acids.

This clonotype was recorded a few times. The chain is built from TRBV28 and TRBJ2-7; D is uncertain. CDR1 MDHEN and CDR2 SYDVKM come from the germline V gene. Trimming stripped 6 bases from V and 4 bases from J, with 16 bases between. The CDR3 is made up of 14 amino acids. The CDR3 sequence is CASSPPPQKYEQYF. The DNA for the CDR3 is TGTGCCAGCAGCCCTCCCCCTCAAAAATACGAGCAGTACTTC. Full variable domain (remainder filled in from reference TRBV28 and TRBJ2-7): DVKVTQSSRYLVKRTGEKVFLECVQDMDHENMFWYRQDPGLGLRLIYFSYDVKMKEKGDIPEGYSVSREKKERFSLILESASTNQTSMYLCASSPPPQKYEQYFGPGTRLTVT.

This clonotype was observed a handful of times. The chain is built from TRBV7-9 and TRBJ2-5; TRBD2 might be the D (6 bases). The CDR3 covers 14 residues. V lost 8 bases to trimming and J lost 5 bases, with 18 bases between them. CDR1 is SEHNR and CDR2 is FQNEAQ in the germline V gene (reference sequence). CDR3 region: CASGRDFGRETQYF. The CDR3 DNA reads TGTGCCAGCGGAAGGGACTTTGGGCGGGAGACCCAGTACTTC.

In its sample, this clonotype was seen many times. The genes are TRBV28 and TRBJ2-3; TRBD2 matches 9 bases. Germline-derived CDR1 and CDR2 are MDHEN and SYDVKM. The CDR3 contains 15 residues. J lost 4 bases, V lost 8 bases, and 10 bases had no gene match. This CDR3 reads CASELTSGPADTQYF. CDR3 nucleotides: TGTGCCAGCGAACTCACTAGCGGGCCCGCAGATACGCAGTATTTT.

The chain carries TRBV7-9 and TRBJ1-5; D might be TRBD1 (6 bases). The CDR3 sequence is 15 residues long. V dropped 1 base and J dropped 3 bases, with 10 bases sitting between them. Germline V gives CDR1 SEHNR, CDR2 FQNEAQ (reference sequence). The DNA for the CDR3 is TGTGCCAGCAGCTTAGACGGGGGCGCCAATCAGCCCCAGCATTTT. Translating gives CASSLDGGANQPQHF.

The chain employs TRBV20-1 and TRBJ2-3; 8 bases are shared with TRBD2. The CDR3 is 15 amino acids. The V and J ends lost 5 bases and 5 bases, in that order; junction bases with no gene match: 12. Germline lookup yields CDR1 DFQATT and CDR2 SNEGSKA (reference sequence). Here the CDR3 reads CSAPLILAGKDTQYF. In DNA form, the CDR3 reads TGCAGTGCTCCGTTAATATTAGCGGGGAAAGATACGCAGTATTTT.

This clonotype appeared many times. The CDR3 sequence is CSVVSGGGEIYEQYF. CDR3 DNA sequence: TGCAGCGTTGTGAGCGGGGGAGGGGAAATCTACGAGCAGTACTTC. The chain is built from TRBV29-1 and TRBJ2-7, with 8 bases lining up with TRBD2. Trimming cost V 4 bases and J 3 bases; bases outside gene matches: 11. The CDR3 runs 15 residues. CDR1 and CDR2 (germline): SQVTM, ANQGSEA.